This is a list of T cell receptor beta chains from one sample in a study of T cell repertoires in cytomegalovirus infection. TCRdb analysed the reads with MiXCR anew, one entry per CDR3 protein. Of hundreds of thousands of distinct CDR3 sequences listed, 32% are singletons. These TCRs' antigens remain unknown. This specimen consisted of cultured CD8+ T cells from PBMCs, obtained from culture after CMV antigen stimulation. These receptors were taken from a human donor in good health (CMV status not recorded). Some clones in this sample may be carry-over from other donors' samples. CDR3s include the opening cysteine and the closing phenylalanine or tryptophan. A D gene is named only where the DNA matches it firmly. Where a row states a size, it is once, few, many or the class of an expanded clone; other rows omit it.

d_call	j_call	v_call	clone_size	cdr3_aa	cdr3_nt
TRBD1	TRBJ2-1	TRBV7-9	many	CASSLGTGDYNEQFF	TGTGCCAGCAGCTTAGGGACAGGCGATTACAATGAGCAGTTCTTC
-	TRBJ1-5	TRBV19	-	CASSIDPPGGANQPQHF	TGTGCCAGTAGTATAGATCCGCCGGGGGGGGCAAATCAGCCCCAGCATTTT
-	TRBJ2-7	TRBV6-1	few	CASREGTGYEQYF	TGTGCCAGCAGGGAAGGGACTGGCTACGAGCAGTACTTC
TRBD2	TRBJ2-1	TRBV15	many	CATSRDGGGYNEQFF	TGTGCCACCAGCAGAGATGGGGGGGGCTACAATGAGCAGTTCTTC
TRBD1	TRBJ2-3	TRBV10-3	-	CAISGTGDWDTQYF	TGTGCCATCAGTGGAACAGGGGATTGGGATACGCAGTATTTT
TRBD2	TRBJ2-1	TRBV7-6	many	CASSPGSGGHNEQFF	TGTGCCAGCAGCCCCGGTAGCGGGGGCCACAATGAGCAGTTCTTC
TRBD1	TRBJ1-2	TRBV29-1	once	CRVDRGDYGYTF	TGCCGCGTTGACAGGGGGGACTATGGCTACACCTTC
-	TRBJ2-5	TRBV7-9	few	CASVGETQYF	TGTGCCAGCGTCGGGGAGACCCAGTACTTC
-	TRBJ2-3	TRBV6-4	few	CASSDSQGTSTDTQYF	TGTGCCAGCAGCGACTCACAGGGAACTAGCACAGATACGCAGTATTTT
-	TRBJ2-1	TRBV7-9	-	CASSFIVVEHGHEQFF	TGTGCCAGCAGCTTCATAGTGGTCGAACACGGCCATGAGCAGTTCTTC
-	TRBJ1-2	TRBV27	few	CASSSGLGINYGYTF	TGTGCCAGCAGTTCCGGATTGGGAATTAACTATGGCTACACCTTC
-	TRBJ1-1	TRBV27	-	CASSFSGFGTEAFF	TGTGCCAGCAGTTTTTCGGGTTTCGGGACTGAAGCTTTCTTT
TRBD1	TRBJ2-2	TRBV27	few	CASSPWGQGSTGELFF	TGTGCCAGCAGTCCCTGGGGACAGGGTAGCACCGGGGAGCTGTTTTTT
TRBD2	TRBJ2-1	TRBV7-9	-	CASSGRDKEGGGAYNEQFF	TGTGCCAGCAGCGGAAGGGACAAGGAGGGCGGGGGGGCCTACAATGAGCAGTTCTTC
TRBD1	TRBJ1-5	TRBV20-1	-	CSAREHRGFDQPQHF	TGCAGTGCTAGAGAGCACAGGGGTTTTGATCAGCCCCAGCATTTT
-	TRBJ1-2	TRBV6-1	-	CASVEQGAFLIYGYTF	TGTGCCAGCGTTGAGCAAGGGGCCTTCCTTATCTATGGCTACACCTTC
TRBD1	TRBJ2-5	TRBV3-1	-	CASTALTGTYQETQYF	TGTGCCAGCACCGCACTGACAGGGACGTACCAAGAGACCCAGTACTTC
TRBD1	TRBJ2-7	TRBV12-3/TRBV12-4	-	CASSLAPPGQGGYEQYF	TGTGCCAGCAGTTTAGCGCCACCGGGACAGGGAGGGTACGAGCAGTACTTC
TRBD2	TRBJ2-3	TRBV7-2	few	CASSFSGGIDTQYF	TGTGCCAGCAGCTTTTCGGGGGGGATAGATACGCAGTATTTT
TRBD1	TRBJ2-1	TRBV12-3/TRBV12-4	few	CASSIEGQKRNEQFF	TGTGCCAGCAGTATAGAGGGACAGAAGAGGAATGAGCAGTTCTTC
-	TRBJ2-3	TRBV7-9	-	CASSWASATDTQYF	TGTGCCAGCAGCTGGGCATCTGCCACAGATACGCAGTATTTT
-	TRBJ1-6	TRBV6-1	-	CASSGYSPLHF	TGTGCCAGCAGTGGTTATTCACCCCTCCACTTT
-	TRBJ2-7	TRBV20-1	-	CSARNRGVPGSYEQYF	TGCAGTGCTAGAAACCGAGGGGTCCCAGGGTCCTACGAGCAGTACTTC
-	TRBJ2-3	TRBV11-2	-	CASLGWGTDTQYF	TGTGCCAGTCTAGGCTGGGGAACAGATACGCAGTATTTT
TRBD1	TRBJ1-2	TRBV12-3/TRBV12-4	-	CASSDRQGRYGYTF	TGTGCCAGCAGTGACCGACAGGGCCGGTATGGCTACACCTTC
-	TRBJ1-2	TRBV7-9	-	CASSLGHSGTLFGYTF	TGTGCCAGCAGCTTAGGCCACTCCGGGACACTCTTTGGCTACACCTTC
TRBD1	TRBJ1-3	TRBV7-9	-	CASRPRQGAPNSGNTIYF	TGTGCCAGCAGGCCACGCCAGGGGGCACCCAACTCTGGAAACACCATATATTTT
-	TRBJ1-1	TRBV14	-	CASSQEMEGADMNTEAFF	TGTGCCAGCAGCCAAGAAATGGAAGGGGCCGACATGAACACTGAAGCTTTCTTT
TRBD2	TRBJ2-2	TRBV10-3	-	CAISDLAGGPNTGELFF	TGTGCCATCAGTGACCTAGCGGGGGGGCCTAACACCGGGGAGCTGTTTTTT
-	TRBJ1-5	TRBV6-1	many	CASRVGGNQPQHF	TGTGCCAGCAGGGTGGGTGGCAATCAGCCCCAGCATTTT
TRBD1	TRBJ2-3	TRBV12-3/TRBV12-4	-	CASSLMQGALTDTQYF	TGTGCCAGCAGTTTAATGCAGGGGGCCCTCACAGATACGCAGTATTTT
-	TRBJ2-3	TRBV12-5	-	CATSPRVPDTQYF	TGTGCTACCAGCCCCAGGGTCCCAGATACGCAGTATTTT
TRBD1	TRBJ2-1	TRBV19	-	CASSIGTGAYNEQFF	TGTGCCAGTAGTATCGGGACAGGGGCCTATAATGAGCAGTTCTTC
-	TRBJ2-3	TRBV7-9	few	CASSFTGTYFTDTQYF	TGTGCCAGCAGCTTTACCGGGACATACTTCACAGATACGCAGTATTTT
TRBD2	TRBJ2-1	TRBV10-3	-	CAISEGTSDWNEQFF	TGTGCCATCAGTGAGGGGACTAGCGATTGGAATGAGCAGTTCTTC
TRBD1	TRBJ2-2	TRBV7-9	many	CASSKRDSAMRELFF	TGTGCCAGCAGCAAAAGGGACAGCGCCATGAGAGAGCTGTTTTTT
-	TRBJ1-1	TRBV3-1	-	CASSQDHPGSMNTEAFF	TGTGCCAGCAGCCAAGATCATCCGGGGAGCATGAACACTGAAGCTTTCTTT
-	TRBJ1-1	TRBV6-6	many	CASSYRTEAFF	TGTGCCAGCAGTTACAGGACTGAAGCTTTCTTT
TRBD1	TRBJ1-4	TRBV12-3/TRBV12-4	-	CASSGTGDEKLFF	TGTGCTTCGTCCGGGACAGGGGATGAAAAACTGTTTTTT
-	TRBJ1-1	TRBV19	few	CASSNFPEAFF	TGTGCCAGTAGTAACTTTCCTGAAGCTTTCTTT
TRBD1	TRBJ2-1	TRBV7-8	-	CASRRGPENNEQFF	TGTGCCAGCAGGAGGGGGCCAGAAAACAATGAGCAGTTCTTC
TRBD1	TRBJ1-5	TRBV14	-	CASSQRSGTGVGQPQHF	TGTGCCAGCAGCCAAAGGTCCGGGACAGGGGTAGGTCAGCCCCAGCATTTT